This paragraph reports one T cell receptor (beta chain). Seattle researchers signed up patients amid active infection and tracked them longitudinally. In the source study's methods: Estimation of nucleated cell counts was performed using reference gene primer amplification. The table came from immunoSEQ multiplex PCR; TCRdb's copy has only in-frame clones and leaves some out. V, J and clone size were drawn from that table, and D and trimming were deduced from the DNA. The profile covers roughly 350,000 clones, with around 87% appearing a single time and roughly a tenth taken by the ten largest. These data come from a study of blood T cell repertoires in COVID-19. The wider study: Sample material is recorded as cDNA or gDNA derived from T cells, B-cell-depleted T cells, or PBMCs.

The CDR3 has 15 residues. V was clipped by 6 bases and J by 6 bases, with 20 bases between them. Germline CDR1 and CDR2: SGHKS and YYEKEE (reference sequence). The chain uses TRBV5-5 and TRBJ2-3; no reliable D call. The sequence was collected from a woman aged 25 to 39 with COVID-19, enrolled during active disease. Sequenced sample: peripheral blood. CDR3 in amino acids: CASTLGQTTFDTQYF. Here the CDR3 DNA reads TGTGCCAGCACCCTTGGGCAGACCACTTTCGATACGCAGTATTTT.